These 8 T cell receptor beta chains share one sample of origin, sequenced in a study of blood T cell repertoires in COVID-19. Assay: immunoSEQ multiplex PCR; the TCRdb copy retains only in-frame clones and omits some. The sample has more than 200,000 clones, 80% to 85% seen once. Sequencing was done on a sample of peripheral blood. These receptors were taken from a man in his fifties or sixties with active or convalescent COVID-19.

This clone was seen a few times. The chain recombines TRBV29-1 with TRBJ1-2, with unresolved D. The CDR3 extends over 10 amino acids. Germline V CDR1 and CDR2: SQVTM, ANQGSEA. Trimming removed 7 bases at V and 6 bases at J, with 9 bases between. This CDR3 reads CSEPRHGYTF. CDR3 nucleotides: TGCAGCGAGCCGAGGCATGGCTACACCTTC. Full variable domain (rest looked up from reference TRBV29-1 and TRBJ1-2): SAVISQKPSRDICQRGTSLTIQCQVDSQVTMMFWYRQQPGQSLTLIATANQGSEATYESGFVIDKFPISRPNLTFSTLTVSNMSPEDSSIYLCSEPRHGYTFGSGTRLTVV.

The chain is built from TRBV25-1 and TRBJ2-7; 7 bases are shared with TRBD1. The CDR3 is made up of 15 amino acids. Germline CDR1 and CDR2: MGHDK and SYGVNS. Trimming removed 5 bases from V and 3 bases from J; junction bases left unmatched: 10. Here the CDR3 DNA reads TGTGCCAGCAGTAGGCCCCTGGGACAGTACTACGAGCAGTACTTC. Its protein product is CASSRPLGQYYEQYF.

The rearrangement uses TRBV19 and TRBJ2-3; 8 nucleotides align to TRBD2. CDR1 is LNHDA, CDR2 SQIVND, per germline (reference sequence). The CDR3 contains 15 residues. V gave up 3 bases and J gave up 1 base; unmatched junction bases: 3. The CDR3: CASSIPGLGTDTQYF. The CDR3, as DNA: TGTGCCAGTAGTATCCCGGGACTAGGCACAGATACGCAGTATTTT.

The V call is TRBV13, the J call TRBJ1-2; D perhaps matches TRBD1 (5 bases). The V end lost 3 bases, the J end lost 7 bases, and 9 bases lay between the germline ends. Germline loops: CDR1 PRHDT, CDR2 FYEKMQ (reference sequence). This CDR3 is 12 amino acids long. Here the CDR3 reads CASSLGPSGYTF. The DNA for the CDR3 is TGTGCCAGCAGCTTGGGGCCGTCTGGCTACACCTTC.

This chain uses TRBV10-2 with TRBJ2-2, with 12 nucleotides matching TRBD2. This CDR3 region has 14 residues. Trimming removed 6 bases from V and 5 bases from J; junction bases left unmatched: 1. Germline CDR1 and CDR2: WSHSY and SAAADI. CDR3: CASRTSGGTGELFF. In DNA, the CDR3 is TGCGCCAGCAGAACTAGCGGGGGGACCGGGGAGCTGTTTTTT.

This chain connects TRBV19 to TRBJ1-1; D is possibly TRBD1 (5 bases). The germline CDR1 and CDR2 sequences are LNHDA and SQIVND (reference sequence). CDR3 length: 12 residues. The germline V and J ends were trimmed by 5 bases and 11 bases, with 15 bases remaining between them. DNA for the CDR3: TGTGCCAGTAGTCAGGGATTTCTGGGCGCTTTCTTT. This encodes CASSQGFLGAFF.

This clone has only one observation. J is TRBJ1-1 and V is TRBV12-3 or TRBV12-4, with D possibly matching TRBD1 (5 bases). Between the trimmed V and J ends, which lost 2 bases and 6 bases, there was a span of 7 bases. The CDR3 has 12 amino acids. CDR3 amino acids: CASSLWGAEAFF. CDR3 nucleotide sequence: TGTGCCAGCAGTTTATGGGGGGCTGAAGCTTTCTTT.

The table lists this clone with a count of one. The genes are TRBV3-1 (or the pseudogene TRBV3-2) and TRBJ2-5; 8 positions match TRBD2. This CDR3 region has 15 residues. The V segment lost 1 base and the J segment 10 bases; nucleotides outside the gene matches: 11. In germline, CDR1 is LGHDT, CDR2 YNNKEL (reference sequence). The CDR3: CASSQVAGGAVFQYF. The CDR3 DNA reads TGTGCCAGCAGCCAAGTCGCCGGGGGGGCCGTTTTCCAGTACTTC.